Sequencing of this TCR beta chain was carried out in a study of blood T cell repertoires in COVID-19. Across the whole study: Sites in the United States, Italy and Spain provided acute and convalescent COVID-19 samples. T cells, B-cell-depleted T cells, or PBMCs provided the cDNA or gDNA that served as material.

Original analysis: Researchers report that nucleated cell counts were estimated from reference gene primer amplification. TCRdb's copy holds only in-frame clones and misses some; the assay was immunoSEQ multiplex PCR. That table supplies the V and J calls and clone size; D and trimming were determined from the DNA. Of about 69,000 clones detected, about four fifths appear once; the ten largest clones hold over 45%. V lost 2 bases and J lost 4; bases outside the gene matches: 6. Germline CDR1 SGHAT, CDR2 FQNNGV. The CDR3 runs to 16 residues. The chain couples TRBV11-2 to TRBJ2-1; 9 bases match TRBD1. This clonotype originated in a human donor in a cohort sampled during active COVID-19. The sequencing input was peripheral blood. The CDR3 loop is CASSLRGQGIYNEQFF. CDR3 DNA sequence: TGTGCCAGCAGCTTAAGGGGACAGGGTATTTACAATGAGCAGTTCTTC.